This TCR beta chain was sequenced in a study of blood T cell repertoires in COVID-19. In the study overall: PBMCs, B-cell-depleted T cells, or T cells provided the cDNA or gDNA that made up the material.

After removal of 3 bases from V and 6 bases from J, the junction contained 8 bases not matched to a gene. The CDR3 totals 15 residues. Germline-derived CDR1 and CDR2 are SGDLS and YYNGEE. Clones were sequenced by immunoSEQ multiplex PCR, and TCRdb holds only the in-frame ones, with some missing. Of about 140,000 clones in the sample, around nine tenths are singletons; the top ten hold around 5%. The TCR sequence derives from a human donor in a cohort sampled during active COVID-19. The chain joins TRBV9 to TRBJ2-2, with TRBD2 matching 7 bases. The sequenced sample was peripheral blood. CDR3: CASSGGGTDAGELFF. In DNA, the CDR3 is TGTGCCAGCAGCGGCGGGGGAACGGACGCCGGGGAGCTGTTTTTT.